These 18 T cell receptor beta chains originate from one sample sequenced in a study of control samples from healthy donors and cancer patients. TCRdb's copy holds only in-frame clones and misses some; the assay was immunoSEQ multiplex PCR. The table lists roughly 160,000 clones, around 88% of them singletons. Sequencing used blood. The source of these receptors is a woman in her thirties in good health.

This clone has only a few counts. The CDR3, as DNA: TGTGCCAGCAGTGACATCGGACAGGGGGCAGCAGATACGCAGTATTTT. Translation: CASSDIGQGAADTQYF. The J gene is TRBJ2-3, the V gene TRBV2; TRBD1 matches at 11 bases. The CDR3 covers 16 residues. Germline V gene data show CDR1 as SNHLY and CDR2 as FYNNEI. V trimming: 3 bases; J trimming: 4 bases; junction bases outside the gene matches: 6.

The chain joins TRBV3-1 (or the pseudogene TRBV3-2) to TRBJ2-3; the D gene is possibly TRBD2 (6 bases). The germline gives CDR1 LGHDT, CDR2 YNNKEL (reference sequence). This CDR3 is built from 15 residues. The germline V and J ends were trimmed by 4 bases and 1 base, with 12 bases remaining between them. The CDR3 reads CASSRGWRGTDTQYF. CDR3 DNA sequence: TGTGCCAGCAGCCGAGGGTGGAGGGGCACAGATACGCAGTATTTT.

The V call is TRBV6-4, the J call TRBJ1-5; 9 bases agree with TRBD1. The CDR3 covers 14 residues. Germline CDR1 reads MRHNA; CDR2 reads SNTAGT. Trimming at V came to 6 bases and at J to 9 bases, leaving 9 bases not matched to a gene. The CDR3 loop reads CASREGQGLGPQHF. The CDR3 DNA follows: TGTGCCAGCAGGGAGGGACAGGGCCTTGGGCCCCAGCATTTT.

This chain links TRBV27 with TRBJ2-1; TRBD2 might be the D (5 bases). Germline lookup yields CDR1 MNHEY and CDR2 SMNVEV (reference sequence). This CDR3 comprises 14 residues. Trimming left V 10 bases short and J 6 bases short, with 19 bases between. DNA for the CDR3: TGTGCCACCGCCCTTAGGACGGCGGGCAATGAGCAGTTCTTC. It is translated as CATALRTAGNEQFF.

The CDR3 DNA reads as TGTGCCAGCAGTCGCCACAGGGGGATGAAAGGTGGCTACACCTTC. Amino acid sequence: CASSRHRGMKGGYTF. V usage is TRBV27 and J usage is TRBJ1-2; 8 bases fit TRBD1. This CDR3 has 15 amino acids. CDR1 and CDR2 (germline): MNHEY, SMNVEV (reference sequence). V lost 5 bases, J lost 7 bases, and 12 bases stayed unmatched.

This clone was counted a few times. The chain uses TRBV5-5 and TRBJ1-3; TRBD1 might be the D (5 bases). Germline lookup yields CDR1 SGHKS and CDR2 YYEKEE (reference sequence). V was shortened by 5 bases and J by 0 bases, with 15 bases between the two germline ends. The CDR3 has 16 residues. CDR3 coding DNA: TGTGCCAGCAGTTTTAGGACGGACAACTCTGGAAACACCATATATTTT. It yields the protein CASSFRTDNSGNTIYF.

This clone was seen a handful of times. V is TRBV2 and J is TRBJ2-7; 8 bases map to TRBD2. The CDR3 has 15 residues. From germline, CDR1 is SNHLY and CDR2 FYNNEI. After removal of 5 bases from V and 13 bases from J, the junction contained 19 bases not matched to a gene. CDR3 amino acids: CASSQDGLAIRGGYF. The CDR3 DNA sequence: TGTGCCAGCAGTCAAGACGGGCTAGCGATCCGGGGGGGATACTTC.

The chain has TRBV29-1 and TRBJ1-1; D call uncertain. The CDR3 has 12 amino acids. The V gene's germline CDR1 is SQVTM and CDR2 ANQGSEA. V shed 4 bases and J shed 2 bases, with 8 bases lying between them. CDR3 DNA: TGCAGCGTTGGGCTCACTAACACTGAAGCTTTCTTT. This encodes CSVGLTNTEAFF.

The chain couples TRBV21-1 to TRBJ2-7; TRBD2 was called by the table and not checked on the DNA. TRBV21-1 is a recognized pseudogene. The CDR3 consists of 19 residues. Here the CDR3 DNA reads TGTGCCAGCAGCAAAGGCCGAGTGGTGCGGCGGAACTCGACCTACGAGCAGTACTTC. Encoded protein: CASSKGRVVRRNSTYEQYF.

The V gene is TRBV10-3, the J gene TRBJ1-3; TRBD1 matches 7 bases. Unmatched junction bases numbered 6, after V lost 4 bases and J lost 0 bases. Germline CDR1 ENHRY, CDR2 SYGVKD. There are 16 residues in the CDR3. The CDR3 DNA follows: TGTGCCATCAGTGGCCCCGGGACAGCCTCTGGAAACACCATATATTTT. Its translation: CAISGPGTASGNTIYF.

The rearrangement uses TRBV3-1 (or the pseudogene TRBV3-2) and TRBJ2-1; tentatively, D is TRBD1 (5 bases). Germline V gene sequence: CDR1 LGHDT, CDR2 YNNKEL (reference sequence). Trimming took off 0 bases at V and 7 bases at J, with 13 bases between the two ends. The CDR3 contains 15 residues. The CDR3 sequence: CASSQDPQGWNEQFF. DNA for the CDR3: TGTGCCAGCAGCCAAGATCCCCAGGGTTGGAATGAGCAGTTCTTC.

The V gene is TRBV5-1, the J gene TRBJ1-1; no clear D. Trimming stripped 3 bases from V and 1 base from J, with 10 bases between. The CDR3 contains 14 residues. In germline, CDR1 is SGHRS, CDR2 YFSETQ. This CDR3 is CASSSGSKNTEAFF. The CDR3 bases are TGCGCCAGCAGCTCCGGATCCAAGAACACTGAAGCTTTCTTT.

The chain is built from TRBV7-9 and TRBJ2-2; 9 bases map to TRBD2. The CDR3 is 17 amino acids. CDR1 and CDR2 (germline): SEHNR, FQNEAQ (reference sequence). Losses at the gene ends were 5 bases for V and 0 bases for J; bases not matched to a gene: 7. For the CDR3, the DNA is TGTGCCAGCAGCCCTTACGGACTAGCGTCGAACACCGGGGAGCTGTTTTTT. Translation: CASSPYGLASNTGELFF.

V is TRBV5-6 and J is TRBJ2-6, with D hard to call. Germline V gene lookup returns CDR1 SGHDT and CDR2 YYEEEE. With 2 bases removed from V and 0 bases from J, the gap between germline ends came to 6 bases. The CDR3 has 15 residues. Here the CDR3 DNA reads TGTGCCAGCAGCTTTGAGTCCTCTGGGGCCAACGTCCTGACTTTC. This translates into CASSFESSGANVLTF.

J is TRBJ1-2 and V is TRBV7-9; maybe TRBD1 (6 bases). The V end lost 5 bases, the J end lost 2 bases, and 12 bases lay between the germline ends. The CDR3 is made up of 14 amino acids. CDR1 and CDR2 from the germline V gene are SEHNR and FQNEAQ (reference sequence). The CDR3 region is CASSKEGVNYGYTF. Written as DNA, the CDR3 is TGTGCCAGCAGCAAGGAGGGGGTGAACTATGGCTACACCTTC.

CDR3 region: CASSPTGQAYEKLFF. CDR3 sequence (DNA): TGTGCCAGCAGCCCCACCGGTCAAGCGTATGAAAAACTGTTTTTT. The rearrangement joins TRBV11-1 to TRBJ1-4; no clear D gene. V was trimmed by 5 bases and J by 6 bases, leaving 16 bases between them. The CDR3 consists of 15 residues. The germline V gene encodes CDR1 SGHAT and CDR2 FQDESV (reference sequence). Filled out from reference TRBV11-1 and TRBJ1-4, the complete variable domain reads EAEVAQSPRYKITEKSQAVAFWCDPISGHATLYWYRQILGQGPELLVQFQDESVVDDSQLPKDRFSAERLKGVDSTLKIQPAELGDSAMYLCASSPTGQAYEKLFFGSGTQLSVL.

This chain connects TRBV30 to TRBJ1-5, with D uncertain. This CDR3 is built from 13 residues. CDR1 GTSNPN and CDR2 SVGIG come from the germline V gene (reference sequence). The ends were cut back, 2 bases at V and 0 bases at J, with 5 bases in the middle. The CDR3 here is CAWSRSSNQPQHF. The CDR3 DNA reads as TGTGCCTGGAGTAGAAGTAGCAATCAGCCCCAGCATTTT.

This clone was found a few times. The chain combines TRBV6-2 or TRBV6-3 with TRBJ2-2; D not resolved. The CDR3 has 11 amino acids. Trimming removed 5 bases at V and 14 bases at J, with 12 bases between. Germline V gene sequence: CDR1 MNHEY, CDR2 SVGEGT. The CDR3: CASSKSRNLFF. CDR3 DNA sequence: TGTGCCAGCAGTAAATCTCGGAACCTGTTTTTT.